The entry below gives a single T cell receptor (beta chain) sequence along with its context. This sample was included in a study of blood T cell repertoires in COVID-19. The CDR3 is made up of 16 amino acids. Trimming removed 0 bases from V and 2 bases from J, with 13 bases in between. Germline CDR1 is SNHLY and CDR2 is FYNNEI. The method was immunoSEQ multiplex PCR; TCRdb's version includes in-frame clones alone and lacks a portion of them. The sample includes roughly 700,000 clones, about 90% of them seen just once. The chain links TRBV2 to TRBJ2-5; D is ambiguous. What was sequenced was peripheral blood. The clonotype originates from a woman aged 18-35 years with acute or convalescent COVID-19. Written as DNA, the CDR3 is TGTGCCAGCAGTGAAGCGAGGCAGACTGGTCAAGAGACCCAGTACTTC. Encoded protein: CASSEARQTGQETQYF.